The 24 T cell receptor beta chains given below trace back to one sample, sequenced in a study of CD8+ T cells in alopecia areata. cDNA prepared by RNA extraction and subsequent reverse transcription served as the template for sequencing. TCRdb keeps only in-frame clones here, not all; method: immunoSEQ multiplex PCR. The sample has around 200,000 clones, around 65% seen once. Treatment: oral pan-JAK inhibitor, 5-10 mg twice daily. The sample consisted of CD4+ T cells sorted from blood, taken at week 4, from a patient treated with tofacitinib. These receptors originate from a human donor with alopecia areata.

CDR3: CASSLGPSSSSGANVLTF. The CDR3 DNA is TGTGCCAGCAGCTTGGGGCCTAGCTCTAGCTCTGGGGCCAACGTCCTGACTTTC. J is TRBJ2-6 and V is TRBV5-4; possible D gene TRBD2, 5 bases. The length of the CDR3 is 18 residues. V was clipped by 0 bases and J by 0 bases, with 13 bases between them. Per the germline V gene, CDR1 is SGHNT and CDR2 is YYREEE (reference sequence).

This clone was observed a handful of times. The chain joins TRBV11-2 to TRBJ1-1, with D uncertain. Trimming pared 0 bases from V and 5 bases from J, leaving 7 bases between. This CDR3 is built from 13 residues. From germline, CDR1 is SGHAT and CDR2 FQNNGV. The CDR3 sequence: CASSLDGVTEAFF. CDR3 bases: TGTGCCAGCAGCTTAGATGGAGTGACTGAAGCTTTCTTT.

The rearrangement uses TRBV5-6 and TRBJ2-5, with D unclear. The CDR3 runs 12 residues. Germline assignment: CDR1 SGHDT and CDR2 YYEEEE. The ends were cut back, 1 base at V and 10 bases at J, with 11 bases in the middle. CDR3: CASSLRETSQYF. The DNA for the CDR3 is TGTGCCAGCAGCTTGAGGGAAACCAGCCAGTACTTC.

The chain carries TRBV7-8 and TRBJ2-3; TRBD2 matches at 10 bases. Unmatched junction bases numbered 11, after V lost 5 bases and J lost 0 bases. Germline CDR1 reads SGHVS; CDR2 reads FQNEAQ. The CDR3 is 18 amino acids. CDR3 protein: CASSPRSGGGSSTDTQYF. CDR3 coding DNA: TGTGCCAGCAGCCCGAGGAGCGGGGGGGGATCTAGCACAGATACGCAGTATTTT.

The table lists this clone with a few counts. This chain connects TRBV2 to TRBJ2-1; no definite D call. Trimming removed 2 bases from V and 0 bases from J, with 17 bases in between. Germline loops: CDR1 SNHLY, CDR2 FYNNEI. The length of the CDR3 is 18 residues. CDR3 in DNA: TGTGCCAGCAGTGAACTCCGCCCGATAGGAAGCTCCTACAATGAGCAGTTCTTC. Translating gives CASSELRPIGSSYNEQFF.

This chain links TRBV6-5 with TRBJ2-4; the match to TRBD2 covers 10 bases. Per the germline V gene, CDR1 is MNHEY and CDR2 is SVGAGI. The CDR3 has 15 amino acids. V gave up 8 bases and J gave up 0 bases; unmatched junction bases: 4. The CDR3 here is CASASGGLAKNIQYF. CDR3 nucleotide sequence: TGTGCCAGCGCTAGCGGGGGCCTAGCCAAAAACATTCAGTACTTC.

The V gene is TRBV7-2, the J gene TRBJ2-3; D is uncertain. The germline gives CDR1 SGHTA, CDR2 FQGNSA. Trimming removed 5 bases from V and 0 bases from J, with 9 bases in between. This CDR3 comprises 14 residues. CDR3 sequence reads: CASSAPFSTDTQYF. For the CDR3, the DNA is TGTGCCAGCAGCGCCCCATTTAGCACAGATACGCAGTATTTT.

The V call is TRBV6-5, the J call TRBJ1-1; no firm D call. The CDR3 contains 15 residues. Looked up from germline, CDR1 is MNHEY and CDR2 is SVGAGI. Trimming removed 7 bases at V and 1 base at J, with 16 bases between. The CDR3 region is CASNPWAPANTEAFF. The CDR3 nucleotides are TGTGCCAGCAACCCGTGGGCCCCAGCGAACACTGAAGCTTTCTTT.

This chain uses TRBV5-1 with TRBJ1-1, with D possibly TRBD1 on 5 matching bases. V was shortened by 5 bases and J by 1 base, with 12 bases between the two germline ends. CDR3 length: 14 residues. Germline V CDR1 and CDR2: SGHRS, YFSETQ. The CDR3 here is CASSFVGGNTEAFF. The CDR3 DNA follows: TGCGCCAGCAGTTTTGTTGGGGGGAACACTGAAGCTTTCTTT.

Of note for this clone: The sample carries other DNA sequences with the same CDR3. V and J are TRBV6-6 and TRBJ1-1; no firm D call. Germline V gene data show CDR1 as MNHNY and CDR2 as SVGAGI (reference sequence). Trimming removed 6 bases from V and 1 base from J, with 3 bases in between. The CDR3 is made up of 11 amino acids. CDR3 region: CASSPNTEAFF. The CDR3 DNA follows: TGTGCCAGCAGCCCGAACACTGAAGCTTTCTTT.

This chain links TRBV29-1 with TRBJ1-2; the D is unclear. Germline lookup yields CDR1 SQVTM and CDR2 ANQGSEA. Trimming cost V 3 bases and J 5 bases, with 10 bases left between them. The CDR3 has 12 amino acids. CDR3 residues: CSVDNRVYGYTF. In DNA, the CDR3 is TGCAGCGTTGATAATCGGGTTTATGGCTACACCTTC.

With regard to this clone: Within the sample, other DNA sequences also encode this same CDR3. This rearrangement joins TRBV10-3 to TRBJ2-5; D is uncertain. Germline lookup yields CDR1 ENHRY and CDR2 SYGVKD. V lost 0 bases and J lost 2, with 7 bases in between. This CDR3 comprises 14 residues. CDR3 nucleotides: TGTGCCATCAGTGAGTCCACGGCACAAGAGACCCAGTACTTC. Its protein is CAISESTAQETQYF.

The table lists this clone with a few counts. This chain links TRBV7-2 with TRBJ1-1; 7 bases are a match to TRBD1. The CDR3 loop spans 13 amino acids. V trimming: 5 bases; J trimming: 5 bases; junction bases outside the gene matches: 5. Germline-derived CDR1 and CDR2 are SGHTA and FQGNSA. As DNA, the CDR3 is TGTGCCAGCAGCCTAGGGGGCACGACTGAAGCTTTCTTT. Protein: CASSLGGTTEAFF.

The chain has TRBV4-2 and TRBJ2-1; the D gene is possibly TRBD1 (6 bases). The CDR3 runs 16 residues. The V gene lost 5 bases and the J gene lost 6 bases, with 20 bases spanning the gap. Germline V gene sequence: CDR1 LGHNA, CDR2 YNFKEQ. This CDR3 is CASSTGTLGLANEQFF. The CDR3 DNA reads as TGTGCCAGCAGCACCGGGACACTGGGCCTTGCCAATGAGCAGTTCTTC.

CDR3 loop: CASSRASYGYTF. CDR3 nucleotides: TGTGCCAGCAGCCGAGCTAGCTATGGCTACACCTTC. This rearrangement joins TRBV5-6 to TRBJ1-2; no firm D call. Looked up from germline, CDR1 is SGHDT and CDR2 is YYEEEE. With 4 bases removed from V and 4 bases from J, the gap between germline ends came to 8 bases. The length of the CDR3 is 12 residues.

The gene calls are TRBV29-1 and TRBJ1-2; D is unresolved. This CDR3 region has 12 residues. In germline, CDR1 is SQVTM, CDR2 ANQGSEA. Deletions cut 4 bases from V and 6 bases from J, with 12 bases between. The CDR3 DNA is TGCAGCGTTGTCGTCAGGAGAAATGGCTACACCTTC. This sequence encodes CSVVVRRNGYTF.

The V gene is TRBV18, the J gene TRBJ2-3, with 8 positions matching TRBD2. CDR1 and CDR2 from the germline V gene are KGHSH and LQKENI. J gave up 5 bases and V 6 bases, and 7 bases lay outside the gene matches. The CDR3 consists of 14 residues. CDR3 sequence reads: CASSRGGSEDTQYF. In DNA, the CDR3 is TGTGCCAGCTCGCGCGGGGGGTCGGAAGATACGCAGTATTTT.

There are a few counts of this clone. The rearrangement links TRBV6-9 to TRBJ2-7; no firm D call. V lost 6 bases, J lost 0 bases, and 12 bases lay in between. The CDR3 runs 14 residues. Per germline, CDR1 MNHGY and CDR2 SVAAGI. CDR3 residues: CASSGYNNSYEQYF. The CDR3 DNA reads TGTGCCAGCAGCGGCTATAACAACTCCTACGAGCAGTACTTC.

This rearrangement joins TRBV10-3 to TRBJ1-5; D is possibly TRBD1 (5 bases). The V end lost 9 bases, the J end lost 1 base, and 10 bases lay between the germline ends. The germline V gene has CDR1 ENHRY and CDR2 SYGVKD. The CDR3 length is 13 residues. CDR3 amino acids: CAMGRDSNQPQHF. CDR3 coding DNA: TGTGCCATGGGAAGGGACAGCAATCAGCCCCAGCATTTT.

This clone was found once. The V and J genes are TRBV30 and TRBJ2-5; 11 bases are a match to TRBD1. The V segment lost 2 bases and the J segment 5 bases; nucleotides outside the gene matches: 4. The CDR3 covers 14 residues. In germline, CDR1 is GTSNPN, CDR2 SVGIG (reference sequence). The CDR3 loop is CAWSRTGGRETQYF. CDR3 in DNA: TGTGCCTGGAGTAGGACAGGGGGCCGGGAGACCCAGTACTTC.

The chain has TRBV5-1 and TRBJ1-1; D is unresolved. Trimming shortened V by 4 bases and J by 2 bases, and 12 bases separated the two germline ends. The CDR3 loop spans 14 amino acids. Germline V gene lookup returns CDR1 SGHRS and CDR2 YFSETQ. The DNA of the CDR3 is TGCGCCAGCAGCCTGGGCCCCGCCAACACTGAAGCTTTCTTT. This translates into CASSLGPANTEAFF. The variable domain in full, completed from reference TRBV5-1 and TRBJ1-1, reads KAGVTQTPRYLIKTRGQQVTLSCSPISGHRSVSWYQQTPGQGLQFLFEYFSETQRNKGNFPGRFSGRQFSNSRSEMNVSTLELGDSALYLCASSLGPANTEAFFGQGTRLTVV.

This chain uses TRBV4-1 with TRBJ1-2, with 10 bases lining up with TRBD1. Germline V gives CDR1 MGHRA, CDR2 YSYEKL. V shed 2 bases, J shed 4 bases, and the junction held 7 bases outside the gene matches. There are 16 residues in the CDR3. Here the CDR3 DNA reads TGCGCCAGCAGCCAATTCGGGACAGGGGTGAGCTATGGCTACACCTTC. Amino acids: CASSQFGTGVSYGYTF.

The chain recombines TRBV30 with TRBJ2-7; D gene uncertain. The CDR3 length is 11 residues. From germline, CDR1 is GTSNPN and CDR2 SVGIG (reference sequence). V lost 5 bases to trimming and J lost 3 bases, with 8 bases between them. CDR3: CAWGSYYEQYF. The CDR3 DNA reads TGTGCCTGGGGGTCGTACTACGAGCAGTACTTC.

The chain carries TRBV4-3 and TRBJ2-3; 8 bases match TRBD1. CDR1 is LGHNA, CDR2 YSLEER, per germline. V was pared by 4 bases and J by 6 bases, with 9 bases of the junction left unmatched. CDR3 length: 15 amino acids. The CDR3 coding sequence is TGCGCCAGCAGCCTCAGGGGGCATTCTACGGATACGCAGTATTTT. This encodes CASSLRGHSTDTQYF.